The sequence of this TCR beta chain was determined in a study of human T cells and chemical hapten exposure. Across the study: Small discrepancies in pooled library volume mainly accounted for the varying TCR yields per sample.

This clonotype has just a few counts. One entry per CDR3 protein results from TCRdb running MiXCR on the RACE reads. The repertoire holds some 59,000 distinct CDR3 sequences, with 11% as singletons. Per the germline V gene, CDR1 is MNHNY and CDR2 is SVGAGI (reference sequence). The V end was cut by 2 bases, the J end by 2 bases, with 9 bases between. CDR3 length: 14 amino acids. The time point denotes: pre-sensitization, week 0. The treatment denotes: therapeutic diphenylcyclopropenone sensitization with weekly scalp DPC. This TCR was recovered from a woman aged 40-49 years with alopecia areata. Some clones in this sample may be carry-over from other donors' samples. The chain carries TRBV6-6 and TRBJ1-2, with D unclear. Source: whole blood, taken in connection with sensitization to the hapten diphenylcyclopropenone (DPC). CDR3 DNA sequence: TGTGCCAGCAGTTACCCCGACAACAACTATGGCTACACCTTC. It is translated as CASSYPDNNYGYTF.